This T cell receptor (beta chain) originates from a study of blood T cell repertoires in COVID-19. About the research overall: From the United States, Italy and Spain came samples of acute and convalescent COVID-19. In each case, the material was cDNA or gDNA derived from T cells, B-cell-depleted T cells, or PBMCs.

J lost 3 bases, V lost 2 bases, and 4 bases had no gene match. Per the germline V gene, CDR1 is MNHEY and CDR2 is SVGAGI. The CDR3 runs to 15 residues. Method: immunoSEQ multiplex PCR; TCRdb's copy keeps in-frame clones and lacks some. The repertoire holds approximately 150,000 clones, with 84% as singletons. Adults between about 18 and 95 years of age took part from fewer than 30 US areas. Clinical history as reported by participants underpinned cohort assignment. The TCR originated in a man between 35 and 55 years old with acute COVID-19. The sample comprised PBMCs or T cells enriched from blood (not recorded which). The rearrangement links TRBV6-5 to TRBJ2-7; 10 bases are shared with TRBD1. CDR3 sequence reads: CASSYRDRGGYEQYF. CDR3 coding DNA: TGTGCCAGCAGTTACCGGGACAGGGGCGGCTACGAGCAGTACTTC.